Listed below are T cell receptor beta chains from one sample, sequenced in a study of chemoradiotherapy in HPV16-positive cancers. Generated by immunoSEQ multiplex PCR, the TCRdb table keeps only in-frame clones and is missing some. The sample lists about 12,000 clones, over 75% occurring once. Sampling was done from a patient who underwent chemoradiotherapy. These receptors originate from a human donor with HPV-associated anogenital cancer. Both conserved end residues are part of each CDR3. A D gene is named only where the DNA matches it firmly. Only part of the rows carry a size: once, few, many, or a class if the clone is expanded.

D gene,clone size,V gene,J gene,CDR3 DNA,CDR3 protein
NA,NA,TRBV15,TRBJ2-5,TGTGCCACCAGCACCTATACCGGGACTGGAGGGGAGACCCAGTACTTC,CATSTYTGTGGETQYF
NA,few,TRBV5-1,TRBJ1-4,TGCGCCAGCAGCGTATTCGCAACTAATGAAAAACTGTTTTTT,CASSVFATNEKLFF
NA,NA,TRBV4-1,TRBJ1-2,TGCGCCAGCAGCCAAGTTGGGGGGAGCTACGGCTACACCTTC,CASSQVGGSYGYTF
NA,NA,TRBV5-6,TRBJ1-4,TGTGCCAGCAGCTTGCTGGTTGGAGAAAAACTGTTTTTT,CASSLLVGEKLFF
TRBD1,NA,TRBV2,TRBJ2-5,TGTGCCAGCAGCAAAGGGGTCGGGACAGGGTCAGAGACCCAGTACTTC,CASSKGVGTGSETQYF
TRBD1,NA,TRBV7-9,TRBJ1-4,TGTGCCAGCAGCCCAGAGACAGGGTTAGGGGAACTGTTTTTT,CASSPETGLGELFF
NA,NA,TRBV4-3,TRBJ2-7,TGCGCCAGCAGCCAAGGGAGGTGGCCTCGGGGTTACGAGCAGTACTTC,CASSQGRWPRGYEQYF
NA,medium-sized,TRBV6-1,TRBJ2-7,TGTGCCAGCAGTGAGACGGCAGGAGCCTACGAGCAGTACTTC,CASSETAGAYEQYF
NA,few,TRBV7-2,TRBJ1-1,TGTGCCAGCAACCGCAGGGGCAGCACTGAAGCTTTCTTT,CASNRRGSTEAFF
NA,once,TRBV19,TRBJ1-1,TGTGCCAGTAGTACAGGGCTACACACTGAAGCTTTCTTT,CASSTGLHTEAFF
TRBD2,NA,TRBV2,TRBJ2-1,TGTGCCAGCAAACTAGCGGGCCCGTCCTACAATGAGCAGTTCTTC,CASKLAGPSYNEQFF
NA,NA,TRBV10-2,TRBJ1-1,TGCGCCAGCAGTGAGGGGTGGGGCCTTCTAAGGAACACTGAAGCTTTCTTT,CASSEGWGLLRNTEAFF
NA,NA,TRBV29-1,TRBJ1-2,TGCAGTCAGGGTGGCTACACCTTC,CSQGGYTF
NA,once,TRBV5-4,TRBJ1-3,TGTGCCAGCAGCCAGGAGCAGCTTACCCTTGGCTCTGGAAACACCATATATTTT,CASSQEQLTLGSGNTIYF
NA,once,TRBV30,TRBJ2-2,TGTGCCTCGGTGGGCCAGACTATTTTCGGTTCAACCGGGGAGCTGTTTTTT,CASVGQTIFGSTGELFF
NA,NA,TRBV6-1,TRBJ1-5,TGTGCCAGCAGTGAGGGGGCAGGCGGGGGCAATCAGCCCCAGCATTTT,CASSEGAGGGNQPQHF
TRBD1,NA,TRBV27,TRBJ2-1,TGTGCCAGCAGCCAGACAGGGGGCAATGAGCAGTTCTTC,CASSQTGGNEQFF
NA,NA,TRBV30,TRBJ2-7,TGTGCCTGGGCACCTTTTGGGGGGCGTTTGGGGGAGCAGTACTTC,CAWAPFGGRLGEQYF
NA,few,TRBV6-1,TRBJ2-2,TGTGCCAGCAGTGAAGGTTCCGCGGGATTCGACACCGGGGAGCTGTTTTTT,CASSEGSAGFDTGELFF
TRBD1,NA,TRBV4-3,TRBJ1-2,TGCGCCAGCAGCCACGACAGGGCTAACTATGGCTACACCTTC,CASSHDRANYGYTF
NA,NA,TRBV7-9,TRBJ2-1,TGTGCCAGCAGCTCCCAGGGCTCCTACAATGAGCAGTTCTTC,CASSSQGSYNEQFF
NA,few,TRBV6-5,TRBJ1-1,TGTGCCAGCAGACCACAGGGTTTGTCGGAAGCTTTCTTT,CASRPQGLSEAFF
NA,once,TRBV25-1,TRBJ1-1,TGTGCCAGCAGTGTGTTTGGCCTTGAAGCTTTCTTT,CASSVFGLEAFF
TRBD1,NA,TRBV6-1,TRBJ1-2,TGTGCCAGCGTAATACAGGGGGCCGGGTATGGCTACACCTTC,CASVIQGAGYGYTF
NA,NA,TRBV4-2,TRBJ2-3,TGTGCCAGCAGCCAAGGAGGCGGACGCATCGACACAGATACGCAGTATTTT,CASSQGGGRIDTDTQYF
NA,NA,TRBV10-1,TRBJ1-5,TGCGCCAGCGGGTGGTCGGTGGGAAACGGCTATAGCAATCAGCCCCAGCATTTT,CASGWSVGNGYSNQPQHF
TRBD2,NA,TRBV6-4,TRBJ2-1,TGTGCCAGCAGTGTAGGAGCGGGGGGTGGATCCTACAATGAGCAGTTCTTC,CASSVGAGGGSYNEQFF
NA,NA,TRBV5-6,TRBJ2-3,TGTGCCAGCTCCGAGGGACTGGTGAGGAATACGCAGTATTTT,CASSEGLVRNTQYF
TRBD1,NA,TRBV12-5,TRBJ1-4,TGTGCTAGTGGGGGGGACAGGACCTTAACTAATGAAAAACTGTTTTTT,CASGGDRTLTNEKLFF
NA,NA,TRBV20-1,TRBJ1-1,TGCAGTGCTAGAGAGGCTAAAGCTTTCTTT,CSAREAKAFF
TRBD1,NA,TRBV5-6,TRBJ2-3,TGTGCCAGCAGCCAGACAGGGGGGGCAGATACGCAGTATTTT,CASSQTGGADTQYF
NA,NA,TRBV6-5,TRBJ2-5,TGTGCCAGCAGTTTCGGGCGGGGAGCTTTGGAGACCCAGTACTTC,CASSFGRGALETQYF